This T cell receptor (beta chain) was retrieved from a study of blood T cells in healthy people across ages. Study outcomes and limitations: Both higher diversity and more naive CD4+ cells marked long-lived donors when set against aged donors.

Turning to this clonotype: Its matching antigen is unknown.

Primed by a sample-barcoded 5' primer and a J-beta primer mix, a second PCR proceeded for roughly 6 to 12 cycles. MiXCR was run by TCRdb on the 5' RACE reads, yielding one entry per CDR3 protein. This table holds more than 550,000 distinct CDR3 sequences, about 20% found once. With 5 bases clipped from V and 7 bases from J, the junction kept 6 bases outside the gene matches. Germline values: CDR1 SGHTA, CDR2 FQGNSA. The length of the CDR3 is 15 residues. The source is a man in his 70s in good health. Sequencing was done on a sample of blood. This chain joins TRBV7-2 and TRBJ2-1, with 12 bases fitting TRBD2. The CDR3 sequence: CASSKTSGSNNEQFF. In DNA form, the CDR3 reads TGTGCCAGCAGCAAGACTAGCGGGAGTAATAATGAGCAGTTCTTC.